A single sample gave rise to the 14 T cell receptor beta chains below, sequenced in a study of Graves' ophthalmopathy and Graves' hyperthyroidism. For repertoire sequencing, the TCR beta CDR3 regions were amplified from RNA transcripts. The authors performed first-round RT-PCR with HTBI primers and then a second-round multiplex PCR. TCRdb used MiXCR to reprocess the multiplex PCR reads, holding one entry per CDR3 protein. The data contain some 200,000 distinct CDR3 sequences, roughly 29% of them singletons. Material: peripheral blood. The receptors come from a man aged 45-65 years with Graves' ophthalmopathy.

This clonotype showed up many times. This sequence joins TRBV28 and TRBJ1-2; D is possibly TRBD1 (6 bases). The CDR3 spans 14 residues. The germline gives CDR1 MDHEN, CDR2 SYDVKM. V was clipped by 7 bases and J by 4 bases, with 16 bases between them. The chain's CDR3 is CASTEQGSGYGYTF. The CDR3 nucleotides are TGTGCCAGCACCGAACAGGGCTCCGGCTATGGCTACACCTTC.

This clonotype was seen many times. V usage is TRBV2 and J usage is TRBJ2-2, with a weak D call TRBD1 (5 bases). V dropped 4 bases and J dropped 3 bases, with 12 bases sitting between them. This CDR3 has 15 residues. Germline loops: CDR1 SNHLY, CDR2 FYNNEI. CDR3 DNA: TGTGCCAGCAGTGCCTCTGGGGCCTACACCGGGGAGCTGTTTTTT. Encoded protein: CASSASGAYTGELFF.

About this clonotype itself: An end of the junction differs from the germline gene, which may be a read error. This rearrangement joins TRBV6-1 to TRBJ2-5; maybe TRBD1 (5 bases). Germline V CDR1 and CDR2: MNHNS, SASEGT. There are 15 residues in the CDR3. CDR3 region: CASSEVWGRQETQYF. CDR3 in DNA: TGTGCCAGCAGCGAAGTGTGGGGCAGGCAAGAGACCCAGTACTTC.

This clonotype came up many times. The chain joins TRBV7-2 to TRBJ2-6; 9 bases fit TRBD1. The CDR3 totals 18 residues. Germline CDR1 reads SGHTA; CDR2 reads FQGNSA. V shed 5 bases and J 4 bases; nucleotides not matched to a gene: 12. The CDR3 spells CASSARDRVVYGANVLTF. In nucleotides, the CDR3 is TGTGCCAGCAGCGCCCGGGACAGGGTGGTGTACGGGGCCAACGTCCTGACTTTC. Full variable domain (rest looked up from reference TRBV7-2 and TRBJ2-6): GAGVSQSPSNKVTEKGKDVELRCDPISGHTALYWYRQSLGQGLEFLIYFQGNSAPDKSGLPSDRFSAERTGGSVSTLTIQRTQQEDSAVYLCASSARDRVVYGANVLTFGAGSRLTVL.

The gene calls are TRBV7-2 and TRBJ1-1; no clear D. Germline V gene lookup returns CDR1 SGHTA and CDR2 FQGNSA. The CDR3 is 15 residues long. V shed 8 bases and J shed 1 base, with 17 bases lying between them. The CDR3 protein is CASGPRHGSNTEAFF. In nucleotides, the CDR3 is TGTGCCAGCGGCCCTAGACACGGCTCGAACACTGAAGCTTTCTTT.

This clonotype has at least ten counts. The genes are TRBV3-1 and TRBJ1-2; D is ambiguous. The CDR3 consists of 15 residues. Germline CDR1 is LGHDT and CDR2 is YNNKEL (reference sequence). Trimming left V 3 bases short and J 6 bases short, with 17 bases between. The CDR3 coding sequence is TGTGCCAGCAGCCATCTCACGCGGCAGAGTAATGGCTACACCTTC. This encodes CASSHLTRQSNGYTF.

The J gene is TRBJ1-2, the V gene TRBV27; TRBD1 is a possible D gene (5 bases). Trimming shortened V by 3 bases and J by 2 bases, and 16 bases separated the two germline ends. The CDR3 has 16 residues. Germline V CDR1 and CDR2: MNHEY, SMNVEV (reference sequence). CDR3 sequence reads: CASSFIWGMANYGYTF. CDR3 in DNA: TGTGCCAGCAGTTTTATCTGGGGCATGGCCAACTATGGCTACACCTTC.

This chain links TRBV28 with TRBJ1-1; D unclear. The ends were cut back, 7 bases at V and 4 bases at J, with 10 bases in the middle. Germline V gene lookup returns CDR1 MDHEN and CDR2 SYDVKM. CDR3 size: 12 residues. The CDR3 sequence: CASNKWSTEAFF. The CDR3 bases are TGTGCCAGCAACAAATGGAGCACTGAAGCTTTCTTT.

The table lists this clonotype with many counts. The rearrangement links TRBV29-1 to TRBJ2-5, with D perhaps TRBD1 or TRBD2 (6 bases each). Germline lookup yields CDR1 SQVTM and CDR2 ANQGSEA. The V end was cut by 1 base, the J end by 4 bases, with 13 bases between. This CDR3 is 14 amino acids long. CDR3 residues: CSVEGGGRGETQYF. CDR3 in DNA: TGCAGCGTTGAAGGAGGGGGGCGAGGAGAGACCCAGTACTTC. The variable domain in full, with the rest retrieved from reference TRBV29-1 and TRBJ2-5, is SAVISQKPSRDICQRGTSLTIQCQVDSQVTMMFWYRQQPGQSLTLIATANQGSEATYESGFVIDKFPISRPNLTFSTLTVSNMSPEDSSIYLCSVEGGGRGETQYFGPGTRLLVL.

This clonotype has at least ten counts. The V call is TRBV5-1, the J call TRBJ2-7; 7 bases match TRBD1. With V trimmed by 3 bases and J by 5 bases, 5 bases remained unmatched. CDR3 length equals 13 residues. Germline CDR1 and CDR2: SGHRS and YFSETQ. For the CDR3, the DNA is TGCGCCAGCAGCTCCACAGGGGCCGACGAGCAGTACTTC. This encodes CASSSTGADEQYF.

This clonotype was counted at least ten times. The chain uses TRBV4-1 and TRBJ2-7; TRBD1 matches at 9 bases. Germline assignment: CDR1 MGHRA and CDR2 YSYEKL. V trimming: 3 bases; J trimming: 2 bases; junction bases outside the gene matches: 8. This CDR3 comprises 16 residues. CDR3 residues: CASSQRDRAPTYEQYF. The CDR3 DNA sequence: TGCGCCAGCAGCCAGCGGGACAGGGCACCGACCTACGAGCAGTACTTC.

Many counts were recorded for this clonotype. The chain has TRBV6-5 and TRBJ1-1; no firm D call. The CDR3 extends over 14 amino acids. Germline V lookup: CDR1 MNHEY, CDR2 SVGAGI. The V and J ends lost 3 bases and 0 bases respectively, with 8 bases between them. The CDR3 is CASSYREMNTEAFF. CDR3 sequence (DNA): TGTGCCAGCAGTTATAGGGAGATGAACACTGAAGCTTTCTTT.

This clonotype was observed many times. A read error may account for a junction end that differs from germline. V gene TRBV20-1 combines with J gene TRBJ1-5, with no clear D. CDR3 length equals 13 residues. Germline-derived CDR1 and CDR2 are DFQATT and SNEGSKA (reference sequence). The CDR3 nucleotides read TGCAGTGCCTCTACAGCGAACAATCAGCCCCGGCATTTT. Translation: CSASTANNQPRHF.

There are many counts of this clonotype. This rearrangement joins TRBV6-5 to TRBJ1-2; 8 positions match TRBD1. The germline CDR1 and CDR2 sequences are MNHEY and SVGAGI. The trim removed 2 bases at V and 2 bases at J, leaving 4 bases unmatched. The length of the CDR3 is 15 residues. The CDR3 coding sequence is TGTGCCAGCAGTTACCCAAGGACAGGGAACTATGGCTACACCTTC. Its protein product is CASSYPRTGNYGYTF.